A single sample gave rise to the 9 T cell receptor beta chains below, sequenced in a study of T cell repertoires in cytomegalovirus infection. TCRdb analysed the reads with MiXCR anew, one entry per CDR3 protein. The sample includes approximately 500,000 distinct CDR3 sequences, roughly 12% of them seen just once. The material sequenced was PBMCs. The source of these receptors is a human donor in good health (CMV status not recorded). Some clones in this sample may be carry-over from other donors' samples.

The chain joins TRBV3-1 to TRBJ1-1; D remains unclear. This CDR3 is 14 amino acids long. V dropped 0 bases and J dropped 0 bases, with 5 bases sitting between them. Germline CDR1 and CDR2: LGHDT and YNNKEL (reference sequence). The CDR3 loop is CASSQEGLNTEAFF. CDR3 DNA: TGTGCCAGCAGCCAAGAGGGATTGAACACTGAAGCTTTCTTT.

This clonotype came up a few times. The chain is built from TRBV28 and TRBJ1-1; a possible D gene is TRBD1 (5 bases). The germline gives CDR1 MDHEN, CDR2 SYDVKM. The CDR3 contains 13 residues. V was pared by 6 bases and J by 12 bases, with 20 bases between. CDR3 in DNA: TGTGCCAGCAGCTCTGTGAGAAGGGACGTAACTTTCTTT. It is translated as CASSSVRRDVTFF.

This clonotype has more than one count but fewer than ten. The chain couples TRBV14 to TRBJ1-1; D perhaps matches TRBD1 (5 bases). The V end lost 4 bases, the J end lost 1 base, and 10 bases lay between the germline ends. Germline loops: CDR1 SGHDN, CDR2 FVKESK. CDR3 length equals 14 residues. As DNA, the CDR3 is TGTGCCAGCAGCCCGACAGTCTCGAACACTGAAGCTTTCTTT. This codes for CASSPTVSNTEAFF.

This clonotype was seen ten or more times. The chain combines TRBV2 with TRBJ2-1, with TRBD1 identical over 8 bases. With V trimmed by 2 bases and J by 4 bases, 13 bases remained unmatched. This CDR3 spans 18 amino acids. Germline CDR1 SNHLY, CDR2 FYNNEI. CDR3 residues: CASSESRDRPGGYNEQFF. Written as DNA, the CDR3 is TGTGCCAGCAGTGAATCCCGGGACAGGCCTGGGGGATACAATGAGCAGTTCTTC.

This clonotype was recorded at least ten times. This sequence joins TRBV28 and TRBJ1-5; 10 bases map to TRBD1. The germline CDR1 and CDR2 sequences are MDHEN and SYDVKM. The CDR3 has 15 residues. Trimming at V came to 7 bases and at J to 9 bases, leaving 12 bases not matched to a gene. CDR3 in DNA: TGTGCCAGCACCCAAGGGGTGACAGGGGGCAGGCCCCAGCATTTT. Translated: CASTQGVTGGRPQHF.

There are a few counts of this clonotype. The chain is built from TRBV20-1 and TRBJ1-4; no firm D call. Deletions cut 6 bases from V and 6 bases from J, with 14 bases between. This CDR3 has 13 residues. The V gene's germline CDR1 is DFQATT and CDR2 SNEGSKA (reference sequence). CDR3 protein: CSAKRGWDEKLFF. In DNA, the CDR3 is TGCAGTGCGAAGCGGGGTTGGGATGAAAAACTGTTTTTT.

This clonotype was picked up a small number of times. The J gene is TRBJ2-7, the V gene TRBV28; TRBD1 aligns across 7 bases. This CDR3 contains 14 residues. V was clipped by 6 bases and J by 6 bases; unmatched bases: 11. CDR1 and CDR2 (germline): MDHEN, SYDVKM. CDR3: CASRHRQGRIEQYF. For the CDR3, the DNA is TGTGCCAGCAGACACCGACAGGGTAGGATCGAGCAGTACTTC. The full variable domain, rest sourced from reference TRBV28 and TRBJ2-7, is DVKVTQSSRYLVKRTGEKVFLECVQDMDHENMFWYRQDPGLGLRLIYFSYDVKMKEKGDIPEGYSVSREKKERFSLILESASTNQTSMYLCASRHRQGRIEQYFGPGTRLTVT.

This clonotype was detected a few times. This rearrangement joins TRBV19 to TRBJ2-3; a weak D match, TRBD2 (6 bases). The CDR3 contains 16 residues. Germline-derived CDR1 and CDR2 are LNHDA and SQIVND (reference sequence). V was pared by 2 bases and J by 2 bases, with 14 bases between. The CDR3 sequence: CASSIPSEGFTDTQYF. The DNA for the CDR3 is TGTGCCAGTAGTATACCTAGCGAGGGATTCACAGATACGCAGTATTTT.

This chain uses TRBV10-3 with TRBJ1-3; 8 bases align to TRBD1. The CDR3 covers 15 residues. Germline V lookup: CDR1 ENHRY, CDR2 SYGVKD. V shed 0 bases, J shed 2 bases, and the junction held 0 bases outside the gene matches. CDR3 DNA: TGTGCCATCAGTGAGTCGACAGGGGCTGGAAACACCATATATTTT. It yields the protein CAISESTGAGNTIYF.